These 32 T cell receptor beta chains were all obtained from the same sample, sequenced in a study of Graves' ophthalmopathy and Graves' hyperthyroidism. RNA transcripts provided the template for amplifying TCR beta CDR3 regions. First-round RT-PCR relied on HTBI primers, and a second-round multiplex PCR came next. In TCRdb, the multiplex PCR reads were re-called with MiXCR into one record per CDR3 protein. The sample carries some 350,000 distinct CDR3 sequences, approximately 18% recorded once. Sequenced sample: peripheral blood. The receptors were gathered from an adult woman with stable Graves' hyperthyroidism.

The chain carries TRBV6-1 and TRBJ1-3; D gene ambiguous. The CDR3 contains 15 residues. Trimming cost V 2 bases and J 2 bases, with 10 bases left between them. In germline, CDR1 is MNHNS, CDR2 SASEGT. CDR3 amino acids: CASSEMGQAGNTIYF. DNA for the CDR3: TGTGCCAGCAGTGAAATGGGCCAGGCTGGAAACACCATATATTTT.

This clonotype was counted at least ten times. This sequence joins TRBV20-1 and TRBJ2-7, with D unclear. CDR3 length: 13 residues. Germline CDR1 DFQATT, CDR2 SNEGSKA (reference sequence). The germline V and J ends were trimmed by 1 base and 2 bases, with 9 bases remaining between them. The chain's CDR3 is CSARVTETYEQYF. The CDR3 region has the DNA TGCAGTGCTAGAGTTACGGAAACCTACGAGCAGTACTTC.

V is TRBV18 and J is TRBJ1-5; no reliable D call. V lost 2 bases and J 8 bases, leaving 13 bases between the germline ends. Germline CDR1 reads KGHSH; CDR2 reads LQKENI. CDR3 size: 14 residues. As DNA, the CDR3 is TGTGCCAGCTCACCAAGTACGGGGAGTGAGCCCCAGCATTTT. Protein sequence: CASSPSTGSEPQHF. The complete variable domain, with remaining parts taken from reference TRBV18 and TRBJ1-5, reads NAGVMQNPRHLVRRRGQEARLRCSPMKGHSHVYWYRQLPEEGLKFMVYLQKENIIDESGMPKERFSAEFPKEGPSILRIQQVVRGDSAAYFCASSPSTGSEPQHFGDGTRLSIL.

This clonotype was seen at least ten times. The chain recombines TRBV6-2 or TRBV6-3 with TRBJ2-2; TRBD1 is a possible D gene (6 bases). The CDR3 is made up of 15 amino acids. V was cut by 1 base and J by 1 base, with 7 bases left in between. Germline V gene lookup returns CDR1 MNHEY and CDR2 SVGEGT. CDR3 amino acids: CASSYWTENTGELFF. Here the CDR3 DNA reads TGTGCCAGCAGTTACTGGACAGAGAACACCGGGGAGCTGTTTTTT.

This clonotype came up many times. CDR3 loop: CASPGQFGLQETQYF. The CDR3 DNA reads as TGTGCCAGCCCGGGACAGTTCGGCCTCCAAGAGACCCAGTACTTC. This chain links TRBV6-1 with TRBJ2-5; 7 bases fit TRBD1. V gave up 8 bases and J gave up 1 base; unmatched junction bases: 10. The CDR3 contains 15 residues. Per the germline V gene, CDR1 is MNHNS and CDR2 is SASEGT.

Of note for this clonotype: A much bigger clone sits one base away, suggesting this may be a read error. The CDR3 reads CASSTRIGDEQYF. Here the CDR3 DNA reads TGCGCCAGCAGCACGCGGATAGGGGACGAGCAGTACTTC. The chain links TRBV4-1 to TRBJ2-7; a possible D gene is TRBD1 (5 bases). There are 13 residues in the CDR3. Germline V gene lookup returns CDR1 MGHRA and CDR2 YSYEKL. Trimming shortened V by 5 bases and J by 5 bases, and 13 bases separated the two germline ends.

The V call is TRBV18, the J call TRBJ2-7; D is tentatively TRBD1 or TRBD2 (5 bases each). The CDR3 totals 13 residues. The germline V gene encodes CDR1 KGHSH and CDR2 LQKENI. The V end was cut by 6 bases, the J end by 6 bases, with 15 bases between. This CDR3 is CASSGGQGGEQYF. The DNA of the CDR3 is TGTGCCAGCTCCGGAGGCCAGGGCGGCGAGCAGTACTTC.

This clonotype was counted at least ten times. V gene TRBV6-4 combines with J gene TRBJ1-1; D is possibly TRBD1 (5 bases). Germline V lookup: CDR1 MRHNA, CDR2 SNTAGT. Trimming left V 7 bases short and J 0 bases short, with 21 bases between. The CDR3 loop spans 17 amino acids. CDR3 coding DNA: TGTGCCAGCATACTCCATCACCCGGGACGGGTGAACACTGAAGCTTTCTTT. Translated, it gives CASILHHPGRVNTEAFF.

This clonotype turned up a few times. This chain joins TRBV4-3 and TRBJ2-7; D uncertain. CDR3 length: 13 residues. Trimming removed 0 bases from V and 6 bases from J, with 9 bases in between. Germline V lookup: CDR1 LGHNA, CDR2 YSLEER. The CDR3 reads CASSQDPSREQYF. The CDR3 DNA reads TGCGCCAGCAGCCAAGATCCCAGTCGCGAGCAGTACTTC.

This clonotype was recorded at least ten times. V gene TRBV5-1 combines with J gene TRBJ2-7; 11 positions agree with TRBD2. Germline V gene lookup returns CDR1 SGHRS and CDR2 YFSETQ. With V trimmed by 3 bases and J by 4 bases, 6 bases remained unmatched. The CDR3 has 15 amino acids. The CDR3 protein is CASSSRTSGFYEQYF. CDR3 nucleotides: TGCGCCAGCAGCTCCAGGACTAGCGGGTTTTACGAGCAGTACTTC.

This clonotype was observed at least ten times. The chain joins TRBV7-2 to TRBJ2-7; 7 positions agree with TRBD2. V gave up 7 bases and J gave up 4 bases; unmatched junction bases: 10. The CDR3 sequence is 14 residues long. CDR1 SGHTA and CDR2 FQGNSA come from the germline V gene. The CDR3 protein is CASTKTVGGYEQYF. CDR3 DNA: TGTGCCAGCACCAAAACTGTGGGAGGGTACGAGCAGTACTTC.

There are many counts of this clonotype. This chain links TRBV28 with TRBJ2-7; 11 bases are a match to TRBD2. This CDR3 is 15 amino acids long. CDR1 and CDR2 from the germline V gene are MDHEN and SYDVKM. V lost 6 bases and J lost 0; bases outside the gene matches: 4. The CDR3 sequence: CASRLGLADSYEQYF. The CDR3 DNA is TGTGCCAGCAGGCTGGGACTAGCGGACTCCTACGAGCAGTACTTC. The variable domain in full, completed from reference TRBV28 and TRBJ2-7, reads DVKVTQSSRYLVKRTGEKVFLECVQDMDHENMFWYRQDPGLGLRLIYFSYDVKMKEKGDIPEGYSVSREKKERFSLILESASTNQTSMYLCASRLGLADSYEQYFGPGTRLTVT.

This clonotype was counted at least ten times. The chain is built from TRBV6-1 and TRBJ1-6; 9 bases align to TRBD1. After removal of 5 bases from V and 11 bases from J, the junction contained 4 bases not matched to a gene. The CDR3 sequence is 13 residues long. Germline V gene sequence: CDR1 MNHNS, CDR2 SASEGT. The CDR3 is CASSLGQGTPLHF. The CDR3 region has the DNA TGTGCCAGCAGTCTTGGACAGGGGACACCCCTCCACTTT.

This clonotype was detected ten times or more. V gene TRBV19 combines with J gene TRBJ1-1, with D perhaps matching TRBD1 (6 bases). The CDR3 spans 15 residues. In germline, CDR1 is LNHDA, CDR2 SQIVND (reference sequence). V lost 4 bases to trimming and J lost 1 base, with 13 bases between them. The CDR3 loop is CASSTRTEKNTEAFF. Here the CDR3 DNA reads TGTGCCAGTAGTACCCGGACAGAAAAGAACACTGAAGCTTTCTTT. Complete variable domain (other parts from reference TRBV19 and TRBJ1-1): DGGITQSPKYLFRKEGQNVTLSCEQNLNHDAMYWYRQDPGQGLRLIYYSQIVNDFQKGDIAEGYSVSREKKESFPLTVTSAQKNPTAFYLCASSTRTEKNTEAFFGQGTRLTVV.

This clonotype was seen many times. The chain joins TRBV18 to TRBJ2-7, with 8 nucleotides matching TRBD2. Germline lookup yields CDR1 KGHSH and CDR2 LQKENI. This CDR3 is built from 15 residues. V lost 3 bases and J lost 2; bases outside the gene matches: 6. The CDR3 nucleotides read TGTGCCAGCTCACCCTCCGGACTAGCCACCTACGAGCAGTACTTC. As protein: CASSPSGLATYEQYF.

In its sample, this clonotype was seen many times. V and J are TRBV27 and TRBJ1-5, with 11 bases lining up with TRBD1. Germline CDR1 MNHEY, CDR2 SMNVEV (reference sequence). This CDR3 region has 17 residues. J lost 1 base, V lost 0 bases, and 2 bases had no gene match. Here the CDR3 reads CASSLSGQGASNQPQHF. The CDR3 DNA follows: TGTGCCAGCAGTTTATCCGGACAGGGGGCCAGCAATCAGCCCCAGCATTTT.

This clonotype has at least ten counts. A much bigger clone sits one base away, suggesting this may be a read error. This chain connects TRBV6-2 or TRBV6-3 to TRBJ2-7; maybe TRBD2 (5 bases). The CDR3 extends over 16 amino acids. Looked up from germline, CDR1 is MNHEY and CDR2 is SVGEGT. For the CDR3, the DNA is TGTGCCAGCAGCCTCCTCGGGAAAAGCGGATCCTACGAGCAGCACTTC. Protein sequence: CASSLLGKSGSYEQHF.

This clonotype was observed at least ten times. The chain joins TRBV5-6 to TRBJ1-6; D possibly corresponds to TRBD1 (5 bases). The CDR3 runs 14 residues. The germline gives CDR1 SGHDT, CDR2 YYEEEE. The V end lost 1 base, the J end lost 8 bases, and 10 bases lay between the germline ends. The CDR3 DNA follows: TGTGCCAGCAGCTTGTCGGGGGATTATTCACCCCTCCACTTT. It translates to CASSLSGDYSPLHF.

Of note for this clonotype: One junction end disagrees with the germline gene, perhaps due to a read error. This chain uses TRBV28 with TRBJ2-1; perhaps TRBD2 as D (6 bases). The germline V gene encodes CDR1 MDHEN and CDR2 SYDVKM. This CDR3 is built from 15 residues. The CDR3 loop is CASKQDGSSYNERFF. The CDR3 nucleotides read TGTGCCAGCAAGCAGGACGGGAGCTCCTACAATGAGCGGTTCTTC.

This clonotype occurred many times. The chain links TRBV28 to TRBJ1-2; TRBD1 is a possible D gene (6 bases). V lost 7 bases and J 4 bases, leaving 10 bases between the germline ends. Per germline, CDR1 MDHEN and CDR2 SYDVKM. The CDR3 has 12 amino acids. CDR3 nucleotides: TGTGCCAGCACGGACAGAGCCTATGGCTACACCTTC. The encoded protein is CASTDRAYGYTF.

The chain carries TRBV12-3 or TRBV12-4 and TRBJ1-2; D is undetermined. This CDR3 region has 13 residues. Trimming removed 7 bases at V and 4 bases at J, with 13 bases between. The CDR3 reads CASTPDGFYGYTF. In DNA, the CDR3 is TGTGCCAGCACCCCGGACGGATTCTATGGCTACACCTTC.

This clonotype was seen repeatedly, ten times or more. The genes are TRBV12-3 or TRBV12-4 and TRBJ2-5; 8 nucleotides match TRBD2. With 6 bases clipped from V and 1 base from J, the junction kept 4 bases outside the gene matches. This CDR3 has 14 amino acids. The CDR3: CASSPGGSQETQYF. The CDR3 nucleotides read TGTGCCAGCAGCCCGGGGGGGAGCCAAGAGACCCAGTACTTC.

This clonotype was seen a handful of times. The chain is built from TRBV5-6 and TRBJ1-2; D remains unclear. V was trimmed by 0 bases and J by 4 bases, leaving 13 bases between them. CDR3 size: 15 residues. Germline CDR1 reads SGHDT; CDR2 reads YYEEEE. CDR3 protein: CASSLEGWQLYGYTF. CDR3 DNA sequence: TGTGCCAGCAGCTTGGAAGGGTGGCAGCTCTATGGCTACACCTTC. The full variable domain, rest sourced from reference TRBV5-6 and TRBJ1-2, is DAGVTQSPTHLIKTRGQQVTLRCSPKSGHDTVSWYQQALGQGPQFIFQYYEEEERQRGNFPDRFSGHQFPNYSSELNVNALLLGDSALYLCASSLEGWQLYGYTFGSGTRLTVV.

In this sample, this clonotype turned up many times. V is TRBV6-5 and J is TRBJ2-5, with TRBD2 matching 13 bases. The germline V gene has CDR1 MNHEY and CDR2 SVGAGI. V lost 7 bases, J lost 2 bases, and 10 bases stayed unmatched. The CDR3 has 17 amino acids. CDR3 in DNA: TGTGCCAGCACTACACGGACTAGCGGGAGAGGGCAAGAGACCCAGTACTTC. Translation gives CASTTRTSGRGQETQYF.

This clonotype was counted at least ten times. The chain carries TRBV19 and TRBJ2-4; D is undetermined. Germline V gene data show CDR1 as LNHDA and CDR2 as SQIVND (reference sequence). The length of the CDR3 is 15 residues. The V end lost 3 bases, the J end lost 0 bases, and 9 bases lay between the germline ends. The CDR3 loop is CASSMARLAKNIQYF. In nucleotides, the CDR3 is TGTGCCAGTAGTATGGCCAGACTAGCCAAAAACATTCAGTACTTC.

This clonotype has more than one count but fewer than ten. This chain connects TRBV11-2 to TRBJ2-1; TRBD2 might be the D (7 bases). V gave up 3 bases and J gave up 9 bases, with 15 bases separating them. This CDR3 spans 14 amino acids. Germline V lookup: CDR1 SGHAT, CDR2 FQNNGV. CDR3 protein: CASSLTGGGGEQFF. CDR3 DNA sequence: TGTGCCAGCAGCTTGACCGGCGGGGGCGGTGAGCAGTTCTTC.

This clonotype has at least ten counts. The chain is built from TRBV28 and TRBJ1-2; D may be TRBD1 (5 bases). V was pared by 3 bases and J by 4 bases, with 6 bases between. Germline CDR1 is MDHEN and CDR2 is SYDVKM. The CDR3 is 12 amino acids. The CDR3 nucleotides are TGTGCCAGCAGTTTTGGGGGCTATGGCTACACCTTC. As protein: CASSFGGYGYTF.

This clonotype came up many times. J is TRBJ2-7 and V is TRBV10-3, with 9 bases that match TRBD1. This CDR3 region has 15 residues. The trim removed 6 bases at V and 0 bases at J, leaving 6 bases unmatched. Germline assignment: CDR1 ENHRY and CDR2 SYGVKD. The CDR3 region has the DNA TGTGCCATCAGGGGGGACAGGGACTCCTCCTACGAGCAGTACTTC. This encodes CAIRGDRDSSYEQYF.

This chain joins TRBV6-4 and TRBJ2-1, with D tentatively TRBD1 (6 bases). The CDR3 sequence is 15 residues long. CDR1 and CDR2 (germline): MRHNA, SNTAGT. V lost 2 bases, J lost 3 bases, and 11 bases lay in between. The CDR3 protein is CASSDELQGYNEQFF. The CDR3 DNA is TGTGCCAGCAGTGACGAGCTACAGGGCTACAATGAGCAGTTCTTC.

This clonotype was counted many times. The chain uses TRBV28 and TRBJ2-5; D remains unclear. CDR3 size: 15 residues. V lost 7 bases and J 1 base, leaving 16 bases between the germline ends. Germline CDR1 reads MDHEN; CDR2 reads SYDVKM. The CDR3 bases are TGTGCCAGCACCGTGGGCGGCACCTTCCAAGAGACCCAGTACTTC. It yields the protein CASTVGGTFQETQYF.

This clonotype was recorded a few times. The chain combines TRBV9 with TRBJ2-5; perhaps D is TRBD1 or TRBD2 (6 bases each). The V gene's germline CDR1 is SGDLS and CDR2 YYNGEE. CDR3 length equals 15 residues. Trimming stripped 4 bases from V and 4 bases from J, with 17 bases between. CDR3 coding DNA: TGTGCCAGCAGCCCCTTATCACAGGGAGGAGAGACCCAGTACTTC. As protein: CASSPLSQGGETQYF.

This clonotype was counted at least ten times. The chain combines TRBV5-1 with TRBJ2-4; perhaps D is TRBD1 or TRBD2 (7 bases each). The germline gives CDR1 SGHRS, CDR2 YFSETQ. The ends were cut back, 2 bases at V and 7 bases at J, with 16 bases in the middle. This CDR3 region has 15 residues. CDR3 sequence reads: CASSFMGGTVNIQYF. The CDR3 region has the DNA TGCGCCAGCAGCTTTATGGGAGGGACAGTCAACATTCAGTACTTC.